The source of this TCR beta chain is a study of graft-versus-host responses after intestinal transplantation. Method: immunoSEQ multiplex PCR; TCRdb's copy keeps in-frame clones and lacks some. The data hold approximately 86,000 clones, with around 91% observed a single time. This CDR3 is built from 12 residues. With 0 bases removed from V and 9 bases from J, the gap between germline ends came to 10 bases. The V gene's germline CDR1 is SGHTS and CDR2 YDEGEE. Worth noting for this clone: What it recognizes is unknown.

The starting material was unstimulated CD4+ T cells sorted from spleen or lymph node cells, obtained before intestinal transplant. The clonotype originates from a human donor who received an intestinal transplant. The chain recombines TRBV5-8 with TRBJ2-7; D is perhaps TRBD1 (6 bases). The CDR3 sequence is CASSLVDRPQYF. Written as DNA, the CDR3 is TGTGCCAGCAGCTTGGTCGACAGGCCGCAGTACTTC.